A selection of T cell receptor beta chains follows, all from one sample in a study of response to subunit inactivated influenza vaccine. A single record per CDR3 protein comes from TCRdb applying MiXCR to the RT-PCR reads. The sample includes approximately 530,000 distinct CDR3 sequences, roughly 13% of them seen just once. Sequences were derived from PBMCs from blood, sampled roughly 48 days after vaccination. These receptors came from a man aged 50 or older who received an inactivated influenza vaccine. The CDR3 runs from the conserved cysteine through the conserved F or W. D genes are given only for firm matches. Clone size is not always given. Where it is, it says once, few, many or a class for expanded clones.

V	D	J	size	DNA	CDR3
TRBV27	TRBD2	TRBJ2-3	few	TGTGCCAGCAGTTTTCCTAGCGGGGGGGACGATACGCAGTATTTT	CASSFPSGGDDTQYF
TRBV5-1	-	TRBJ2-1	few	TGCGCCAGCAGCACCTGGGACGTCAATGAGCAGTTCTTC	CASSTWDVNEQFF
TRBV19	-	TRBJ2-3	-	TGTGCCAGTAGTGGTACTGGTTCTAGCACAGATACGCAGTATTTT	CASSGTGSSTDTQYF
TRBV4-3	TRBD1	TRBJ1-3	-	TGCGCCAGCAGCCCAGAGGGGGCTGGTGGAAACACCATATATTTT	CASSPEGAGGNTIYF
TRBV6-1	-	TRBJ2-2	few	TGTGCCAGCAGTCCTCATGGTCCGGCGGCCGGGGAGCTGTTTTTT	CASSPHGPAAGELFF
TRBV5-1	TRBD1	TRBJ1-6	-	TGCGCCAGCAGCTCCGGACAGGGGGCTTGGTCACCCCTCCACTTT	CASSSGQGAWSPLHF
TRBV7-9	TRBD2	TRBJ2-3	-	TGTGCCAGCAGCCAGAGCGGGGGCAGCACAGATACGCAGTATTTT	CASSQSGGSTDTQYF
TRBV5-5	TRBD1	TRBJ1-5	-	TGTGCCAGCAGCCGAACAGGGGATATCGATCAGCCCCAGCATTTT	CASSRTGDIDQPQHF
TRBV10-3	-	TRBJ2-5	few	TGTGCCATCAGTGGACAAGGGGCGCGTCTAGAGACCCAGTACTTC	CAISGQGARLETQYF
TRBV14	TRBD1	TRBJ2-1	few	TGTGCCAGCAGCCCAATCCAGGGGGCTGCCTACAATGAGCAGTTCTTC	CASSPIQGAAYNEQFF
TRBV24-1	-	TRBJ2-2	few	TGTGCCACCAGTGATCCCGCGCTCTCCGCTAACACCGGGGAGCTGTTTTTT	CATSDPALSANTGELFF
TRBV11-2	TRBD1	TRBJ2-1	few	TGTGCCAGCAGCCACCCGAGGGGACAGGGAAGTTACAATGAGCAGTTCTTC	CASSHPRGQGSYNEQFF
TRBV12-3/TRBV12-4	-	TRBJ2-6	many	TGTGCCAGCAGTTTAACTGGGGCCAACGTCCTGACTTTC	CASSLTGANVLTF
TRBV6-5	TRBD1	TRBJ2-5	few	TGTGCCAGCAGTTATTACAGGGGTACAGAGACCCAGTACTTC	CASSYYRGTETQYF
TRBV6-1	-	TRBJ1-1	-	TGTGCCAGCAGTCCGCCCCGACGGCTCAACACTGAAGCTTTCTTT	CASSPPRRLNTEAFF
TRBV11-1	-	TRBJ2-4	-	TGTGCCAGCAGCTTGTTCTCAAGTGCGGTGCCTTACTTC	CASSLFSSAVPYF
TRBV6-1	-	TRBJ2-7	few	TGTGCCAGCAGTCCAGTTGAGGGACTTACCTACGAGCAGTACTTC	CASSPVEGLTYEQYF
TRBV12-3/TRBV12-4	-	TRBJ1-3	few	TGTGCCAGCAGTTTAGTCTCAGGGGCTGGAAACACCATATATTTT	CASSLVSGAGNTIYF
TRBV4-1	-	TRBJ1-3	few	TGCGCCAGCACGGCCGTGGGGAAAGCTGGAAACACCATATATTTT	CASTAVGKAGNTIYF
TRBV4-3	-	TRBJ2-7	-	TGCGCCAGCAGCCCGAGGGACGGCGCCTACGAGCAGTACTTC	CASSPRDGAYEQYF
TRBV7-2	TRBD2	TRBJ2-5	few	TGTGCCAGCAGCTTAGGTCCCCTAGCGGGGGGGCCCGAGACCCAGTACTTC	CASSLGPLAGGPETQYF
TRBV7-9	-	TRBJ2-3	few	TGTGCCAGCAGCTTATATGAGGGGTACACAGATACGCAGTATTTT	CASSLYEGYTDTQYF
TRBV7-2	-	TRBJ2-3	few	TGTGCCAGCAGCAAAGGGACATGGCAGGCGGATACGCAGTATTTT	CASSKGTWQADTQYF
TRBV19	-	TRBJ1-1	-	TGTGCCAGTAGTATATCGACGGTGGGTGAAGCTTTCTTT	CASSISTVGEAFF
TRBV6-1	TRBD2	TRBJ2-7	few	TGTGCCAGCAGGGGTACGGGAGGGGGATACGAGCAGTACTTC	CASRGTGGGYEQYF
TRBV5-1	TRBD1	TRBJ1-6	-	TGCGCCAGCAGCCCACTTAAGGGACAGGCGTCCGTTGGGACCAATTCACCCCTCCACTTT	CASSPLKGQASVGTNSPLHF
TRBV20-1	TRBD2	TRBJ2-6	-	TGCAGTGCTAGAGATGGGACTAGCGGGAGGATCTCTGGGGCCAACGTCCTGACTTTC	CSARDGTSGRISGANVLTF
TRBV2	-	TRBJ2-3	few	TGTGCCAGCAACCCTCCCTTGGGGGCGCCGAGCACAGATACGCAGTATTTT	CASNPPLGAPSTDTQYF
TRBV7-8	TRBD2	TRBJ2-1	-	TGTGCCAGCAGCTTAGACGGGGGGGCCTACAATGAGCAGTTCTTC	CASSLDGGAYNEQFF
TRBV6-1	-	TRBJ2-7	-	TGTGCCAGCAGCCCTAGCCGATCGGCAATTCGAACCTACGAGCAGTACTTC	CASSPSRSAIRTYEQYF
TRBV10-3	TRBD2	TRBJ2-7	few	TGTGCCATCAGAGACGTAGCGGGGGACCACTACGAGCAGTACTTC	CAIRDVAGDHYEQYF
TRBV12-3/TRBV12-4	-	TRBJ1-5	few	TGTGCCAGCAGTTTTGAGGCGAATAGCAATCAGCCCCAGCATTTT	CASSFEANSNQPQHF
TRBV4-2	-	TRBJ1-2	-	TGTGCCAGCAGCCAAGATGGAAGCCGTGGTCACGGCTACACCTTC	CASSQDGSRGHGYTF
TRBV11-2	-	TRBJ1-1	-	TGTGCCAGCAGCTCCACGTCGGGGGTCACTGAAGCTTTCTTT	CASSSTSGVTEAFF
TRBV12-3/TRBV12-4	-	TRBJ2-7	few	TGTGCCAGCAGTTTCGTGTGGTCCGAGCAGTACTTC	CASSFVWSEQYF
TRBV7-6	-	TRBJ2-7	-	TGTGCCAGCAGCTTAATACAGGGTGACGAGCAGTACTTC	CASSLIQGDEQYF
TRBV18	-	TRBJ2-5	-	TGTGCCAGCTCACCACCCTCAGCCACAGAGACCCAGTACTTC	CASSPPSATETQYF
TRBV7-3	-	TRBJ2-5	few	TGTGCCAGCAGCTCGTCCGGGACGGTGGGTGAGACCCAGTACTTC	CASSSSGTVGETQYF
TRBV12-3/TRBV12-4	TRBD1	TRBJ1-4	-	TGTGCCAGCAGTCAGACAGGGCCTAATGAAAAACTGTTTTTT	CASSQTGPNEKLFF
TRBV5-1	-	TRBJ2-5	many	TGCGCCAGCAGCTTGGTGGGGGAGTACCAAGAGACCCAGTACTTC	CASSLVGEYQETQYF
TRBV12-3/TRBV12-4	-	TRBJ2-7	-	TGTGCCAGCAGCTACGGGTCTAACAGGCAGTACTTC	CASSYGSNRQYF
TRBV7-8	-	TRBJ2-3	-	TGTGCCAGCAGCGACCCGGGGGCGACAGGACCCACAGATACGCAGTATTTT	CASSDPGATGPTDTQYF
TRBV7-3	-	TRBJ2-3	once	TGTGCCAGCAGCTCCACGGTGCGGGATACGCAGTATTTT	CASSSTVRDTQYF
TRBV7-2	-	TRBJ2-3	many	TGTGCCAGCAGCTCCACCGGGACATACAGCGTAGGGACGCAGTATTTT	CASSSTGTYSVGTQYF
TRBV9	TRBD1	TRBJ2-2	-	TGTGCCAGCAGCTTCCGGACAGGCTCGAACACCGGGGAGCTGTTTTTT	CASSFRTGSNTGELFF
TRBV4-1	TRBD2	TRBJ2-5	once	TGCGCCAGCAGCCAAGATTTAGCGGGGGGCCGGGAGACCCAGTACTTC	CASSQDLAGGRETQYF
TRBV3-1	TRBD1	TRBJ2-1	-	TGTGCCTGCACCCAAGAGTTCCCCTGGACAGGGGTGGTTAATGAGCAGTTCTTC	CACTQEFPWTGVVNEQFF
TRBV29-1	-	TRBJ2-1	-	TGCAGCGTTGATGGTAACAATGAGCAGTTCTTC	CSVDGNNEQFF
TRBV12-3/TRBV12-4	-	TRBJ1-1	-	TGTGCCAGCAGCAATTCCCCAGGAGAGAACACTGAAGCTTTCTTT	CASSNSPGENTEAFF
TRBV2	-	TRBJ2-7	-	TGTGCCAGCAGACCCGGGACACTTCTCTCCTACGAGCAGTACTTC	CASRPGTLLSYEQYF
TRBV6-2/TRBV6-3	TRBD1	TRBJ2-1	-	TGTGCCAGCAGTTACTCCAGGGGGCGGCTAGGTAGTGAGCAGTTCTTC	CASSYSRGRLGSEQFF
TRBV13	TRBD1	TRBJ1-4	few	TGTGCCAGCAGCCCCGGGACAGGCCGAACTAATGAAAAACTGTTTTTT	CASSPGTGRTNEKLFF
TRBV20-1	-	TRBJ2-6	-	TGCAGTGCTAGAGATCCTACGGGCTCTGGGGCCAACGTCCTGACTTTC	CSARDPTGSGANVLTF